This TCR beta chain was profiled in a study of T cells in Graves' hyperthyroidism and ophthalmopathy. About the study: Blood was drawn when the patient was first diagnosed and still untreated. Study-level findings and limits: From stable hyperthyroidism, ophthalmopathy was separated by a 13 V-J model. Most clonotypes that expanded in the thyroid above 0.001 also showed up in blood.

This clonotype was seen only a few times. Its antigen is as yet unknown. Clinical symptoms, serum thyroxine, TRAb, thyroid ultrasound and orbital computed tomography established diagnosis. The TCR beta CDR3 regions underwent amplification using RNA transcripts as the source. First-round RT-PCR targeting the TCR CDR3 was performed with the HTBI primer set. TCRdb recomputed calls from the multiplex PCR reads with MiXCR, one row per CDR3 protein. Of some 500,000 distinct CDR3 sequences in the sample, approximately 16% are singletons; the top ten hold approximately 30%. V lost 8 bases and J lost 4, with 21 bases in between. The CDR3 is 16 amino acids. Per germline, CDR1 MNHEY and CDR2 SMNVEV (reference sequence).

Sequenced input: blood. V usage is TRBV27 and J usage is TRBJ1-5, with unresolved D. The clonotype was recovered from a woman aged 30 to 39 with Graves' ophthalmopathy. DNA of the CDR3: TGTGCCAGCCAGCTCCGGCGGGGAGGGAAAAATCAGCCCCAGCATTTT. Residues: CASQLRRGGKNQPQHF.